A single sample is the source of the 10 T cell receptor beta chains below, sequenced in a study of Ad26.COV2.S vaccination and SARS-CoV-2 variants. Treatment of the sample: roughly 18 received Ad26.COV2.S at low or high dose, single or two shots; roughly 5 received placebo; per-sample allocation not given. Samples analyzed were those drawn on day 63 after the first vaccine or placebo injection. Profiled with immunoSEQ multiplex PCR; TCRdb holds only in-frame clones, not every one. The table has a few hundred thousand clones, 90% seen once. Sequencing used peripheral blood, obtained in a trial of Ad26.COV2.S vaccine versus placebo. The receptor set was obtained from a person between 18 and 65 years old who received the Ad26.COV2.S COVID-19 vaccine or a placebo.

The rearrangement links TRBV6-5 to TRBJ2-5; D not resolved. Germline assignment: CDR1 MNHEY and CDR2 SVGAGI. There are 12 residues in the CDR3. V gave up 11 bases and J gave up 3 bases, with 13 bases separating them. This CDR3 is CAAHSVEETQYF. The CDR3 DNA is TGTGCCGCCCACTCGGTGGAAGAGACCCAGTACTTC.

The chain combines TRBV24-1 with TRBJ2-5, with 7 bases that match TRBD1. With V trimmed by 4 bases and J by 3 bases, 4 bases remained unmatched. This CDR3 has 14 residues. Germline assignment: CDR1 KGHDR and CDR2 SFDVKD. CDR3 DNA: TGTGCCACCAGTGAGACTGGACAGGAAGAGACCCAGTACTTC. This codes for CATSETGQEETQYF.

The V gene is TRBV4-2, the J gene TRBJ2-5; D could derive from TRBD1 or TRBD2 (5 bases each). CDR1 and CDR2 from the germline V gene are LGHNA and YNFKEQ. V was shortened by 1 base and J by 2 bases, with 17 bases between the two germline ends. The CDR3 spans 17 residues. CDR3: CASSQVGSGREQETQYF. The CDR3 DNA reads TGTGCCAGCAGCCAAGTGGGTAGTGGCAGGGAGCAAGAGACCCAGTACTTC.

The J gene is TRBJ2-7, the V gene TRBV19; TRBD2 is a possible D gene (5 bases). The CDR3 is 14 residues long. V dropped 4 bases and J dropped 1 base, with 11 bases sitting between them. In germline, CDR1 is LNHDA, CDR2 SQIVND (reference sequence). This chain's CDR3 is CASSSPGSSYEQYF. The CDR3 nucleotides are TGTGCCAGTAGTAGCCCGGGGAGTTCCTACGAGCAGTACTTC.

V and J are TRBV28 and TRBJ2-7, with D perhaps matching TRBD1 or TRBD2 (6 bases each). The CDR3 is 16 amino acids. Trimming stripped 2 bases from V and 2 bases from J, with 16 bases between. The germline V gene has CDR1 MDHEN and CDR2 SYDVKM. The CDR3 spells CASSLAFGGGTYEQYF. CDR3 DNA sequence: TGTGCCAGCAGTTTAGCTTTTGGAGGGGGAACCTACGAGCAGTACTTC.

The chain is built from TRBV7-2 and TRBJ2-5, with D uncertain. Trimming took off 3 bases at V and 2 bases at J, with 7 bases between the two ends. The germline CDR1 and CDR2 sequences are SGHTA and FQGNSA. The CDR3 is made up of 13 amino acids. The CDR3 loop reads CASSLSGQETQYF. The CDR3 DNA sequence: TGTGCCAGCAGCTTGTCCGGACAAGAGACCCAGTACTTC.

This chain uses TRBV7-9 with TRBJ2-2; D ambiguous. Germline V gene sequence: CDR1 SEHNR, CDR2 FQNEAQ (reference sequence). The V gene lost 1 base and the J gene lost 4 bases, with 10 bases spanning the gap. CDR3 length: 15 residues. Here the CDR3 DNA reads TGTGCCAGCAGCTTAGACGGGCCTCGCACCGGGGAGCTGTTTTTT. It yields the protein CASSLDGPRTGELFF.

The V gene is TRBV28, the J gene TRBJ2-7, with D maybe TRBD1 (5 bases). The CDR3 sequence is 15 residues long. Germline assignment: CDR1 MDHEN and CDR2 SYDVKM. The germline V and J ends were trimmed by 5 bases and 2 bases, with 16 bases remaining between them. The CDR3 nucleotides read TGTGCCAGCAGTCCTGACAGCTCGGCAGCCTACGAGCAGTACTTC. Translated: CASSPDSSAAYEQYF.

The J gene is TRBJ1-1, the V gene TRBV19; D might be TRBD1 (5 bases). The CDR3 has 14 residues. CDR1 and CDR2 from the germline V gene are LNHDA and SQIVND (reference sequence). V lost 3 bases and J lost 4, with 12 bases in between. CDR3 DNA: TGTGCCAGTAGTATGCGGGGGTTGGGCACTGAAGCTTTCTTT. This translates into CASSMRGLGTEAFF.

The chain joins TRBV29-1 to TRBJ2-4; 12 nucleotides line up with TRBD2. The germline V gene encodes CDR1 SQVTM and CDR2 ANQGSEA. This CDR3 has 15 amino acids. Trimming took 5 bases from V and 7 from J; bases not matched to a gene: 9. CDR3: CSVFGLAGRPNIQYF. The DNA for the CDR3 is TGCAGCGTTTTTGGACTAGCGGGACGTCCTAACATTCAGTACTTC.